This TCR beta chain was recovered during a study of shared clonotypes between healthy human individuals. Whole-study findings and limits: Clonotypes shared by all four sorted-subset donors had higher generation probabilities than non-shared clonotypes. Of the naive CD4 clonotypes, roughly 5% were shared across four donors.

CD45RO-negative cells were positively selected for CCR7, leaving out terminally differentiated effector memory CD45RA+ cells. Participating donors were healthy, HIV-negative adults free of recent acute infections or vaccinations. About this clone: Its antigen is currently unknown. Other DNA sequences of this sample code for an identical CDR3.

Genomic DNA (from each subset) was split evenly across several immunoSEQ plates. Profiled with immunoSEQ multiplex PCR; TCRdb holds only in-frame clones, not every one. Of fewer than 1 million clones in the sample, approximately 96% are singletons; the top ten hold about 0.25%. The receptor was isolated from a man in his thirties or forties in good health. Sequencing was done on a sample of naive CD8+ T cells sorted from blood.

CDR3: CSAGPQHF. The CDR3 bases are TGCAGTGCTGGGCCCCAGCATTTT. The gene calls are TRBV20-1 and TRBJ1-5; D gene uncertain. The germline CDR1 and CDR2 sequences are DFQATT and SNEGSKA (reference sequence). V was clipped by 5 bases and J by 9 bases, with 2 bases between them. The CDR3 is 8 amino acids.